The rows below give T cell receptor beta chains drawn from one sample of a study of blood T cell repertoires in COVID-19. Clones were read by immunoSEQ multiplex PCR, and TCRdb kept only the in-frame ones, dropping some. The data hold about 350,000 clones, with 88% observed a single time. The sequenced sample consisted of PBMCs or T cells enriched from blood (not recorded which). The source is a woman aged 25 to 39 who had been exposed to COVID-19. The CDR3 runs from the conserved cysteine through the conserved F or W. Fields, in order: D gene, clone size, J gene, V gene, CDR3 DNA, CDR3 protein. A D gene is named only where the DNA matches it firmly. Expanded clones are given a class, and other clones once, few, many or no size at all.

>-|-|TRBJ1-4|TRBV28
TGTGCCAGCAGTGGAGAGTCGAGGAATTGGGATGAAAAACTGTTTTTT
CASSGESRNWDEKLFF
>-|once|TRBJ2-5|TRBV5-6
TGTGCCAGCAGCTTGGCCTTTTCGGGGGGCGGTCAAGAGACCCAGTACTTC
CASSLAFSGGGQETQYF
>TRBD2|-|TRBJ2-1|TRBV5-4
TGTGCCAGCAGCTCCCTAGCGGGAGCCGGGGATGAGCAGTTCTTC
CASSSLAGAGDEQFF
>-|-|TRBJ2-1|TRBV9
TGTGCCAGCAACCGTAGGGGGTCCGGTTACAATGAGCAGTTCTTC
CASNRRGSGYNEQFF
>-|-|TRBJ2-7|TRBV4-2
TGTGCCAGCAGCCAAGCCGACGGAGCGACCTCCTACGAGCAGTACTTC
CASSQADGATSYEQYF
>TRBD1|-|TRBJ2-4|TRBV27
TGTGCCAGCAGTTTTGGGCGCGACAGGGGGCCCCAGGTAGCCAAAAACATTCAGTACTTC
CASSFGRDRGPQVAKNIQYF
>-|-|TRBJ1-1|TRBV11-3
TGTGCCAGCAGCCACCCCCGGGAGATGAACACTGAAGCTTTCTTT
CASSHPREMNTEAFF
>-|-|TRBJ2-7|TRBV6-1
TGTGCCAGCAGTGAAGGGACCAGGGAGGCGGGCTACGAGCAGTACTTC
CASSEGTREAGYEQYF
>TRBD1|-|TRBJ1-5|TRBV5-1
TGCGCCAGCAGCCCGGGACAGGGGGACAATCAGCCCCAGCATTTT
CASSPGQGDNQPQHF
>-|-|TRBJ2-6|TRBV5-1
TGCGCCAGCAGCTCGCGAGTCATCTCTGGGGCCAACGTCCTGACTTTC
CASSSRVISGANVLTF
>TRBD1|-|TRBJ2-3|TRBV28
TGTGCCAGCAACCCAGGGGGCGGGCTTTTTTATACGCAGTATTTT
CASNPGGGLFYTQYF
>TRBD2|-|TRBJ2-1|TRBV28
TGTGCCAGCAGTTTGGGGGGGCTAGCGGGAGGCACCTACAATGAGCAGTTCTTC
CASSLGGLAGGTYNEQFF
>TRBD2|-|TRBJ2-5|TRBV5-1
TGCGCCACACACCCAGTAGCGGGAGAGGGAGAGACCCAGTACTTC
CATHPVAGEGETQYF
>-|-|TRBJ1-1|TRBV12-3/TRBV12-4
TGTGCCAGCAGTTTTTCGAGGACTGAAGCTTTCTTT
CASSFSRTEAFF
>TRBD1|-|TRBJ1-1|TRBV27
TGTGCCAGCAGAGCGACAGGGCACACGGAGAACACTGAAGCTTTCTTT
CASRATGHTENTEAFF
>TRBD2|-|TRBJ2-1|TRBV19
TGTGCCAGTAGTACTGGGGCGGGAGTCTCCAATGAGCAGTTCTTC
CASSTGAGVSNEQFF
>TRBD2|-|TRBJ2-7|TRBV10-3
TGTGCCATCAGTGGACTAGCGGAATATCAGCAGTACTTC
CAISGLAEYQQYF
>TRBD2|-|TRBJ2-1|TRBV7-2
TGTGCCAGCAGCCCTCGCTTGGCGGGAGCCTACAATGAGCAGTTCTTC
CASSPRLAGAYNEQFF
>-|-|TRBJ2-1|TRBV29-1
TGCAGCGTTGAACGGCGGGCGAGCGCCTACAATGAGCAGTTCTTC
CSVERRASAYNEQFF
>TRBD1|-|TRBJ1-5|TRBV11-2
TGTGCCAGCAGCGTGACAGGGGGACCCAATCAGCCCCAGCATTTT
CASSVTGGPNQPQHF
>TRBD1|-|TRBJ2-5|TRBV11-3
TGTGCCAGCAGCTCCCGGACAGGGACACAAGAGACCCAGTACTTC
CASSSRTGTQETQYF
>-|-|TRBJ2-7|TRBV4-2
TGTGCCAGCAGCCAAGAGGAACTTACCACAGGGAGCTCCTACGAGCAGTACTTC
CASSQEELTTGSSYEQYF
>-|once|TRBJ2-2|TRBV3-1/TRBV3-2
TGTGCCAGCAGCCAAGAGGGCAGGGGGCTAGCGGTAACCGGGGAGCTGTTTTTT
CASSQEGRGLAVTGELFF
>-|-|TRBJ2-2|TRBV28
TGTGCCAGTACCACACCCCGGGGGGCCCTAATTGGTTGGGTCACCGGGGAGCTGTTTTTT
CASTTPRGALIGWVTGELFF
>TRBD1|-|TRBJ1-2|TRBV27
TGTGCCAGCAGCAACCGGGACAGGGGATCCTATGGCTACACCTTC
CASSNRDRGSYGYTF
>-|-|TRBJ2-7|TRBV20-1
TGCAGTGCTAGAGCAGGGCTCATATACTTC
CSARAGLIYF
>-|-|TRBJ2-1|TRBV7-8
TGTGCCAGCAGCCGGGACTCCTTCTTCTTC
CASSRDSFFF
>TRBD1|-|TRBJ1-1|TRBV7-2
TGTGCCAGCAGCTTAGGAGGGGGCGTGGGGGCTTTCTTT
CASSLGGGVGAFF
>-|-|TRBJ1-5|TRBV7-2
TGTGCCAGCAACCTGGAGGGAGGGAGGATCAATCAGCCCCAGCATTTT
CASNLEGGRINQPQHF
>-|few|TRBJ1-3|TRBV11-3
TGTGCCAGCAGCTTCGGGGGGGCTGGAAACACCATATATTTT
CASSFGGAGNTIYF
>TRBD2|-|TRBJ2-3|TRBV2
TGTGCCAGCAGGCTTTGGGCTAGCGGGAAAACAGATACGCAGTATTTT
CASRLWASGKTDTQYF
>-|-|TRBJ1-4|TRBV9
TGTGCCAGCAGCACAAGAGGAGGGAGTGGGGATGAAAAACTGTTTTTT
CASSTRGGSGDEKLFF
>TRBD2|-|TRBJ2-7|TRBV12-5
TGTGCTAGTGGCTACGGGACTAGCGGCGCCTACGAGCAGTACTTC
CASGYGTSGAYEQYF
>-|once|TRBJ1-1|TRBV7-9
TGTGCCAGCAGCTTAGGAACAGGATCGGTAGCTTTCTTT
CASSLGTGSVAFF
>TRBD1|few|TRBJ2-2|TRBV30
TGTGCCTGTACACAGGGGTTCGCCGGGGAGCTGTTTTTT
CACTQGFAGELFF
>-|-|TRBJ2-3|TRBV28
TGTGCCAGCAGTTTGGGGCAGGGCACAGATACGCAGTATTTT
CASSLGQGTDTQYF
>-|-|TRBJ1-5|TRBV2
TGTGCCAGCAGTGTCAGGCCGCAGCCCCAGCATTTT
CASSVRPQPQHF
>TRBD1|-|TRBJ2-5|TRBV15
TGTGCCACCAGCAGGGAAGGGACAGGGGGCGAGGAGACCCAGTACTTC
CATSREGTGGEETQYF
>TRBD1|-|TRBJ2-2|TRBV18
TGTGCCAGCTCAGAACAGGGGGCGGCTAACACCGGGGAGCTGTTTTTT
CASSEQGAANTGELFF